This TCR beta chain derives from a study of blood T cell repertoires in COVID-19. Study in general: PBMCs, B-cell-depleted T cells, or T cells provided the cDNA or gDNA that made up the material.

The V gene lost 11 bases and the J gene lost 0 bases, with 19 bases spanning the gap. CDR3 size: 15 residues. The germline V gene encodes CDR1 LNHDA and CDR2 SQIVND (reference sequence). Per the original data handling: Amplifying reference gene primers gave estimates of nucleated cell counts. Data came from immunoSEQ multiplex PCR; TCRdb stores just in-frame clones and leaves some out. From that table come the V and J calls and clone size; the DNA was used to work out D and trimming. Among more than 100,000 clones listed, around 83% were seen once. Participants' own reports of clinical history determined their cohort assignment. All recovered Cohort 3 donors got two negative PCRs, got clearance, or saw symptom resolution.

The TCR sequence derives from a woman aged 30 to 39 who had recovered from COVID-19. The chain is built from TRBV19 and TRBJ1-2, with a possible D match to TRBD1 (6 bases). Material for sequencing was PBMCs or T cells enriched from blood (not recorded which). CDR3 sequence reads: CAARRGGRTNYGYTF. CDR3 coding DNA: TGTGCCGCCCGCAGGGGAGGGCGAACTAACTATGGCTACACCTTC.